What follows describes a single TCR beta chain. Its specificity is unknown. Time point noted: naive CD8 control sorted from an acute-time-point sample. These data belong to a study of CD8 T cells in acute hepatitis C reinfection. The overall study: CD8+ T cells specific for HCV NS3-1073 were sequenced.

Study outcomes and limitations: Thirteen public clonotypes were found regardless of outcome. Diversity was high, without significant differences between resolver and chronic groups.

Assay: immunoSEQ multiplex PCR; the TCRdb copy retains only in-frame clones and omits some. The sample has approximately 39,000 clones, just under 90% seen once; the top ten hold 0.5% to 0.65%. The source material was naive CD8+ T cells from PBMCs. The clonotype originates from a man aged 30 to 45 with chronic hepatitis C.

The CDR3 loop is CASSPPDRPSPYNEQFF. CDR3 coding DNA: TGTGCCAGCAGTCCCCCGGACAGGCCTTCCCCCTACAATGAGCAGTTCTTC. The rearrangement links TRBV27 to TRBJ2-1, with 7 bases lining up with TRBD1. The CDR3 contains 17 residues. Germline V gene data show CDR1 as MNHEY and CDR2 as SMNVEV (reference sequence). The V gene end was trimmed by 5 bases and the J gene end by 2 bases; junction bases not matched to a gene: 12.